Listed below are T cell receptor beta chains from one sample, sequenced in a study of T-cell memory formation after mild COVID-19. TCRdb used MiXCR to reprocess the 5' RACE reads, holding one entry per CDR3 protein. This table holds about 470,000 distinct CDR3 sequences, about 23% found once. Material for sequencing was PBMCs or a T cell subset sorted from them (not recorded which). These receptors were collected from an adult woman who had mild COVID-19 (a few samples of this study predate the infection). Cell type and time point are not known. The CDR3 runs from the conserved cysteine through the conserved F or W. The D gene is left open where the match is weak. Clone size is given for some rows only: seen once, a few or many times, or a class if the clone is expanded.

J gene	clone size	V gene	D gene	CDR3 protein	CDR3 DNA
TRBJ1-2	NA	TRBV30	TRBD1	CAWSADRVYGYTF	TGTGCCTGGAGTGCGGACAGGGTTTATGGCTACACCTTC
TRBJ1-1	NA	TRBV4-1	TRBD1	CASSQDGTGVAPRGSEAFF	TGCGCCAGCAGCCAAGACGGGACAGGGGTAGCCCCACGGGGGAGTGAAGCTTTCTTT
TRBJ2-1	NA	TRBV19	NA	CASSPLNFHEQFF	TGTGCCAGTAGTCCGCTAAACTTTCATGAGCAGTTCTTC
TRBJ2-3	NA	TRBV15	NA	CATSSELGGGGPDTQYF	TGTGCCACCAGCAGCGAGTTGGGAGGGGGAGGCCCAGATACGCAGTATTTT
TRBJ2-7	few	TRBV4-1	NA	CASSPPAGPPYEQYF	TGCGCCAGCAGCCCCCCAGCGGGCCCACCCTACGAGCAGTACTTC
TRBJ2-7	few	TRBV7-2	TRBD2	CASSLVASGRAAYEQYF	TGTGCCAGCAGCTTAGTGGCTAGCGGGAGGGCCGCCTACGAGCAGTACTTC
TRBJ2-1	few	TRBV20-1	NA	CSAPGPFRGEQFF	TGCAGTGCCCCTGGACCTTTTCGGGGTGAGCAGTTCTTC
TRBJ1-2	few	TRBV24-1	TRBD1	CATSEGTGGRQYGYTF	TGTGCCACCAGTGAGGGGACAGGGGGCCGTCAATATGGCTACACCTTC
TRBJ1-1	NA	TRBV5-4	TRBD1	CASSSPGQGFTEAFF	TGTGCCAGCAGCAGCCCGGGACAGGGGTTTACTGAAGCTTTCTTT
TRBJ2-7	many	TRBV7-9	NA	CASRPVGGHGYEQYF	TGTGCCAGCAGGCCAGTAGGGGGACACGGCTACGAGCAGTACTTC
TRBJ1-1	NA	TRBV15	NA	CATSRDLTVMNTEAFF	TGTGCCACCAGCAGAGATCTCACGGTGATGAACACTGAAGCTTTCTTT
TRBJ1-2	NA	TRBV4-1	TRBD1	CASSQEKGAGYGYTF	TGCGCCAGCAGCCAAGAGAAGGGGGCAGGCTATGGCTACACCTTC
TRBJ2-2	few	TRBV20-1	TRBD2	CSAGSGRASGELFF	TGCAGTGCTGGTAGCGGGAGGGCCTCCGGGGAGCTGTTTTTT
TRBJ2-3	NA	TRBV7-2	NA	CASSLVGGPTTDTQYF	TGTGCCAGCAGCTTAGTTGGGGGGCCTACCACAGATACGCAGTATTTT
TRBJ2-3	many	TRBV5-1	NA	CASSLYYYSTDTQYF	TGCGCCAGCAGCTTGTACTACTATAGCACAGATACGCAGTATTTT
TRBJ1-2	NA	TRBV9	NA	CASSVGSRANYGYTF	TGTGCCAGCAGCGTAGGTAGCAGAGCTAACTATGGCTACACCTTC
TRBJ2-5	few	TRBV7-9	TRBD2	CASSHFLAEQETQYF	TGTGCCAGCAGCCATTTTCTAGCGGAGCAAGAGACCCAGTACTTC
TRBJ2-2	few	TRBV6-2/TRBV6-3	TRBD2	CASSQGLAGGHTGELFF	TGTGCCAGCAGCCAGGGACTAGCGGGAGGGCACACCGGGGAGCTGTTTTTT
TRBJ2-1	NA	TRBV5-1	TRBD2	CASSPELAAYNEQFF	TGCGCCAGCAGCCCCGAACTAGCGGCCTACAATGAGCAGTTCTTC
TRBJ2-7	NA	TRBV9	TRBD2	CASSVGLAGGREQYF	TGTGCCAGCAGCGTAGGGCTAGCGGGGGGACGCGAGCAGTACTTC
TRBJ2-1	NA	TRBV2	NA	CASSHPGRQTNNEQFF	TGTGCCAGCAGCCACCCGGGACGCCAGACGAACAATGAGCAGTTCTTC
TRBJ2-7	NA	TRBV20-1	NA	CSARASAGSPYEQYF	TGCAGTGCTAGAGCGTCGGCAGGCAGTCCCTACGAGCAGTACTTC
TRBJ2-7	many	TRBV4-1	NA	CASSQDRGAGWVAYEQYF	TGCGCCAGCAGCCAAGATCGAGGGGCAGGGTGGGTCGCCTACGAGCAGTACTTC
TRBJ1-6	few	TRBV5-5	NA	CASSLGGGNHNSPLHF	TGTGCCAGCAGCTTGGGGGGTGGGAACCATAATTCACCCCTCCACTTT
TRBJ2-7	NA	TRBV3-1	NA	CASSQGPQESAQYF	TGTGCCAGCAGCCAAGGGCCTCAGGAATCTGCGCAGTACTTC
TRBJ1-2	NA	TRBV6-4	TRBD1	CASSDRDPPSNGYTF	TGTGCCAGCAGCGACAGGGATCCTCCATCGAATGGCTACACCTTC
TRBJ2-5	NA	TRBV19	NA	CASSILGTQETQYF	TGTGCCAGTAGTATATTGGGAACACAAGAGACCCAGTACTTC
TRBJ1-2	NA	TRBV5-1	NA	CASSLNGGGYGYTF	TGCGCCAGCAGCTTGAACGGGGGCGGCTATGGCTACACCTTC
TRBJ2-7	few	TRBV3-1	NA	CASSHIGSRGYEQYF	TGTGCCAGCAGCCATATAGGATCTAGGGGCTACGAGCAGTACTTC